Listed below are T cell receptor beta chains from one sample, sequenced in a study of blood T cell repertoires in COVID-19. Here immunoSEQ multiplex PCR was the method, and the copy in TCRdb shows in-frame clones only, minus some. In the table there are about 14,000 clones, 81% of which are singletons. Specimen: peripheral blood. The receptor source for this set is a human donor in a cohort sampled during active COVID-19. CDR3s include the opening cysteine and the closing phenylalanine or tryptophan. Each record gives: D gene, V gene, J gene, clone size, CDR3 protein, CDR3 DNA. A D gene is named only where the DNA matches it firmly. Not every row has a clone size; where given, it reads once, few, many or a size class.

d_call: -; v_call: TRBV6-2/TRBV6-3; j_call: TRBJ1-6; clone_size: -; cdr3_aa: CASSLSRPTGNSPLHF; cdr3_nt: TGTGCCAGCAGTTTAAGCCGGCCTACAGGCAATTCACCCCTCCACTTT
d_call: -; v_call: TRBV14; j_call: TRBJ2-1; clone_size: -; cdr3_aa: CASSQVGRGNEQFF; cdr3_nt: TGTGCCAGCAGCCAAGTAGGACGAGGGAATGAGCAGTTCTTC
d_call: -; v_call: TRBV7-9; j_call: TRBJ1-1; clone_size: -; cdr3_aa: CASSRESTEAFF; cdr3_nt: TGTGCCAGCAGCCGGGAGAGCACTGAAGCTTTCTTT
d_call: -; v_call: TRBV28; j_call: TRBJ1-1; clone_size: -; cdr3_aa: CASSLYSTSNTEAFF; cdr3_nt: TGTGCCAGCAGTTTGTATAGCACTTCAAACACTGAAGCTTTCTTT
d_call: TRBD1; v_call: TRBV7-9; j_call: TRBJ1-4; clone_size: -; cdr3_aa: CASSLEDRGLEKLFF; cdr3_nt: TGTGCCAGCAGCTTAGAGGACAGGGGTTTGGAAAAACTGTTTTTT
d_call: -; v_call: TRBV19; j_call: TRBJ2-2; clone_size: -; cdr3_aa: CASSIGPGANTGELFF; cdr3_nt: TGTGCCAGTAGTATTGGCCCCGGGGCGAACACCGGGGAGCTGTTTTTT
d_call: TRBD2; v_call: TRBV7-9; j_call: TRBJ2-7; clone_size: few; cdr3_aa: CASRFSGRGSYEQYF; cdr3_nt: TGTGCCAGCAGGTTTAGCGGGAGGGGGTCCTACGAGCAGTACTTC
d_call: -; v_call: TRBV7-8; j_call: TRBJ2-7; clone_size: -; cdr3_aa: CASSWGRGASSYEQYF; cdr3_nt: TGTGCCAGCAGCTGGGGCAGGGGGGCGAGCTCCTACGAGCAGTACTTC
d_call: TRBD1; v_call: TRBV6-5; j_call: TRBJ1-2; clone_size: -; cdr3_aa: CASSPQGAYDGYTF; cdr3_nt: TGTGCCAGCAGCCCCCAGGGGGCCTATGATGGCTACACCTTC
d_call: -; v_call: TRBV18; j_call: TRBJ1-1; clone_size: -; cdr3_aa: CASSPRRGLGNTEAFF; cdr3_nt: TGTGCCAGCTCACCACGACGGGGACTTGGGAACACTGAAGCTTTCTTT
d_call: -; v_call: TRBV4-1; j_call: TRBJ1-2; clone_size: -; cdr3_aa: CASSQPGTTLNYGYTF; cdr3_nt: TGCGCCAGCAGCCAGCCCGGGACAACCCTTAACTATGGCTACACCTTC
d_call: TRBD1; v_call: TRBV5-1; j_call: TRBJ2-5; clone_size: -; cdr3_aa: CASSLRAGGLKETQYF; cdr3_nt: TGCGCCAGCAGCTTGAGGGCAGGGGGTCTTAAAGAGACCCAGTACTTC
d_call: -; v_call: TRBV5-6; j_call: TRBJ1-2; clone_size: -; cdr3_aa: CASSLGSLNGYTF; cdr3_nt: TGTGCCAGCAGCTTGGGCTCTCTAAATGGCTACACCTTC
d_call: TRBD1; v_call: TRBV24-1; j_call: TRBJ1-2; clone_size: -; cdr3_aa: CATSDPTGGYGYTF; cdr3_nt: TGTGCCACCAGTGACCCCACAGGGGGCTATGGCTACACCTTC
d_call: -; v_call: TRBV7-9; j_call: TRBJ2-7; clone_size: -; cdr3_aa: CASSPIDTVGEEQYF; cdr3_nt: TGTGCCAGCAGCCCCATCGACACAGTCGGGGAGGAGCAGTACTTC
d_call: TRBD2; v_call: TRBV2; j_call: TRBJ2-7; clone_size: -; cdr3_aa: CASTGTSGRVRQYF; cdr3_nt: TGTGCCAGCACCGGGACTAGCGGGAGGGTGCGGCAGTACTTC
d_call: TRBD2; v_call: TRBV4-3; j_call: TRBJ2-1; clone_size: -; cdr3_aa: CASSQARGREPSNEQFF; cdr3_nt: TGCGCCAGCAGCCAGGCCCGAGGGCGGGAGCCTTCCAATGAGCAGTTCTTC
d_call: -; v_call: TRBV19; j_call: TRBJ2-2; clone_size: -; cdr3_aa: CASSIGNANTGELFF; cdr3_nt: TGTGCCAGTAGTATCGGGAACGCGAACACCGGGGAGCTGTTTTTT
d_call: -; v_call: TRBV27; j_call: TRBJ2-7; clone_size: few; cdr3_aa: CASSVQGVEHEQYF; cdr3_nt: TGTGCCAGCAGCGTACAGGGAGTGGAGCACGAGCAGTACTTC
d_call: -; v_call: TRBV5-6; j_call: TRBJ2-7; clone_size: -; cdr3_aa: CASSLGVYEQYF; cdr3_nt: TGTGCCAGCAGCTTGGGAGTCTACGAGCAGTACTTC
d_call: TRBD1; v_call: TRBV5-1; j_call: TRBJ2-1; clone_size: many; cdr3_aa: CASSLWTGGYNEQFF; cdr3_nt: TGCGCCAGCAGCTTGTGGACAGGGGGCTACAATGAGCAGTTCTTC
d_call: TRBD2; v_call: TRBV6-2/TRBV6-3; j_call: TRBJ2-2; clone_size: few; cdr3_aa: CASSPQRDGTGELFF; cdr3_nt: TGTGCCAGCAGTCCCCAGCGGGACGGCACCGGGGAGCTGTTTTTT
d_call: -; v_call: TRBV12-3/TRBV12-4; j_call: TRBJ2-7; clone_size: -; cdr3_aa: CASSFFGGYEQYF; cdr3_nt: TGTGCCAGCAGTTTTTTCGGGGGATACGAGCAGTACTTC
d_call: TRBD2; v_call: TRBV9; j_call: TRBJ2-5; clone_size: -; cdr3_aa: CASSVGLAGAPRETQYF; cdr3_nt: TGTGCCAGCAGCGTAGGACTAGCGGGAGCCCCGAGGGAGACCCAGTACTTC
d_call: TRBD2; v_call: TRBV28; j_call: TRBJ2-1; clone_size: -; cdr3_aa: CASSLTPVRGVTVAGRNEQFF; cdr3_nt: TGTGCCAGCAGTTTAACCCCAGTACGGGGAGTAACGGTAGCGGGACGGAATGAGCAGTTCTTC
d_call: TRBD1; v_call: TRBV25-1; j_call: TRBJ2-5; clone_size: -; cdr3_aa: CASSESGQGGETQYF; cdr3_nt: TGTGCCAGCAGTGAAAGCGGACAGGGGGGAGAGACCCAGTACTTC
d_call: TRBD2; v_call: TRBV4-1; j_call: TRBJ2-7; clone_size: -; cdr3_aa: CASSPRAGDYEQYF; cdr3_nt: TGCGCCAGCAGCCCCCGGGCGGGGGACTACGAGCAGTACTTC
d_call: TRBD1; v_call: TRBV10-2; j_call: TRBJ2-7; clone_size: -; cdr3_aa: CASTGDRGRREQYF; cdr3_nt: TGCGCCAGCACTGGGGACAGGGGACGCCGCGAGCAGTACTTC
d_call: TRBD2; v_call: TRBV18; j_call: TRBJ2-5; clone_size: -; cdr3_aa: CASSSGLEFIEGETQYF; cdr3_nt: TGTGCCAGCTCATCGGGACTAGAATTTATAGAGGGGGAGACCCAGTACTTC
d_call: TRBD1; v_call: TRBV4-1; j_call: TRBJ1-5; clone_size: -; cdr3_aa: CASSPQGGRGSNQPQHF; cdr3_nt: TGCGCCAGCAGCCCGCAGGGGGGTCGTGGTAGCAATCAGCCCCAGCATTTT
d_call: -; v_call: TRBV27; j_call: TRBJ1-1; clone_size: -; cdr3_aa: CASSLQGVNTEAFF; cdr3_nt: TGTGCCAGCAGTTTACAAGGGGTGAACACTGAAGCTTTCTTT
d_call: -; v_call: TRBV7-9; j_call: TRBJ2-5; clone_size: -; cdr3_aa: CASNRGGVGETQYF; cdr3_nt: TGTGCCAGCAACCGAGGCGGGGTTGGCGAGACCCAGTACTTC
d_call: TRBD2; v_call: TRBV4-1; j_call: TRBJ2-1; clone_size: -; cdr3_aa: CASSQLTSGRAHNEQFF; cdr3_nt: TGCGCCAGCAGCCAGTTGACTAGCGGGAGGGCACACAATGAGCAGTTCTTC
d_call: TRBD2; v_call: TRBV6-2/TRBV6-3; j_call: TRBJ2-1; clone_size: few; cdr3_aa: CASSLGLAGYNEQFF; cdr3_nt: TGTGCCAGCAGCCTCGGACTAGCGGGGTACAATGAGCAGTTCTTC
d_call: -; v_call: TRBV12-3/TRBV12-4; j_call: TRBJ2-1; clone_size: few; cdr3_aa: CASSFDPEREQFF; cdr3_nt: TGTGCCAGCAGTTTTGACCCCGAGAGGGAGCAGTTCTTC
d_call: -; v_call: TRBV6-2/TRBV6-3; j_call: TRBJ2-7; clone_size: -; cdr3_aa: CASSYFRQRYSYEQYF; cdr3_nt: TGTGCCAGCAGTTACTTCCGTCAGCGGTACTCCTACGAGCAGTACTTC
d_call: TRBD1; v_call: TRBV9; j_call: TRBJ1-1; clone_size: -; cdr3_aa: CASSLGTGDTEAFF; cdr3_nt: TGTGCCAGCAGCTTAGGGACAGGGGACACTGAAGCTTTCTTT